A selection of T cell receptor beta chains follows, all from one sample in a study of Ad26.COV2.S vaccination and SARS-CoV-2 variants. Repertoires were generated with immunoSEQ multiplex PCR, while TCRdb's copy carries only in-frame clones and drops some. The sample lists 120,000 to 150,000 clones; 80% to 90% were seen once. Sequencing was performed on peripheral blood, taken after recovery from COVID-19. These receptors were obtained from a human donor who had recovered from COVID-19. Each CDR3 is given without its conserved first and last residue. D genes are given only for firm matches. Clone size is not always given. Where it is, it says once, few, many or a class for expanded clones.

v_gene	abundance	j_gene	d_gene	CDR3aa
TRBV14	NA	TRBJ2-5	NA	ASSLSSAQETQY
TRBV5-6	NA	TRBJ1-6	NA	ASSPRTGYNSPLH
TRBV28	NA	TRBJ2-6	NA	ATVSGANVLT
TRBV6-2/TRBV6-3	medium-sized	TRBJ1-1	NA	ASSPGTEAF
TRBV28	NA	TRBJ2-6	NA	ASSFLRGASGANVLT
TRBV2	once	TRBJ1-6	NA	ASSDGVYWSSYNSPLH
TRBV4-3	few	TRBJ1-6	NA	ASSQDRGSSYNSPLH
TRBV6-1	NA	TRBJ2-5	TRBD2	ASSEDSGGRQKTQY
TRBV2	NA	TRBJ1-2	NA	ASSAQRDNLRGYT
TRBV5-6	NA	TRBJ1-3	NA	ASSMWTTSSGNTIY
TRBV18	NA	TRBJ2-7	NA	ASSAAYEQY
TRBV5-1	NA	TRBJ2-5	NA	ASSFLEGLETQY
TRBV6-5	NA	TRBJ1-1	NA	ASRPSQGYLTEAF
TRBV28	NA	TRBJ2-5	NA	ASSLQETQY
TRBV4-1	NA	TRBJ2-4	TRBD1	ASSPGQGEWNIQY
TRBV3-1/TRBV3-2	NA	TRBJ2-3	NA	ASSQVSGDTQY
TRBV6-1	once	TRBJ1-5	TRBD1	ASSEWGQGNQPQH
TRBV27	NA	TRBJ2-1	NA	ASSLTGNEQF
TRBV27	NA	TRBJ2-3	NA	ASSLSTDLNKGDTQY
TRBV10-1	NA	TRBJ2-5	NA	ASSRGTGETQY
TRBV19	NA	TRBJ1-3	NA	ASSIDPGPGGGNTIY
TRBV7-2	once	TRBJ2-3	TRBD1	ATQDRVDTDTQY
TRBV19	NA	TRBJ1-5	NA	ASSGLPAGNQPQH
TRBV11-2	NA	TRBJ1-3	NA	ASSLAGRNTIY
TRBV23-1	once	TRBJ2-1	NA	ASSLGQYNEQF
TRBV28	NA	TRBJ2-7	NA	ASSFPSSYEQY
TRBV27	NA	TRBJ2-2	TRBD1	ASSEWDSLAGELF
TRBV28	NA	TRBJ1-2	TRBD1	ASSLSDRGYDYGYT